This TCR beta chain was sequenced during a study of long-term antiretroviral therapy in people with HIV. Overall study results and limits: Subsequent to ART, diversity was augmented yet persisted below that of transplant donor controls.

Regarding this clone: Antigen: not known.

The immunoSEQ assay was v3.0, run at survey level. Repertoires were generated with immunoSEQ multiplex PCR, while TCRdb's copy carries only in-frame clones and drops some. Of over 25,000 clones in the sample, about 86% were seen once. The CDR3 runs to 15 residues. Per the germline V gene, CDR1 is SGHDT and CDR2 is YYEEEE. Between the trimmed V and J ends, which lost 3 bases and 8 bases, there was a span of 20 bases. This clonotype was sampled from a woman in her thirties with HIV. The gene calls are TRBV5-6 and TRBJ1-2; tentatively, D is TRBD1 (5 bases). Specimen: unsorted PBMCs, collected 0.8 years after starting antiretroviral therapy. CDR3 DNA sequence: TGTGCCAGCAGCTCGGGGACCGCAAGGGCGAGGGGCTACACCTTC. The encoded protein is CASSSGTARARGYTF.